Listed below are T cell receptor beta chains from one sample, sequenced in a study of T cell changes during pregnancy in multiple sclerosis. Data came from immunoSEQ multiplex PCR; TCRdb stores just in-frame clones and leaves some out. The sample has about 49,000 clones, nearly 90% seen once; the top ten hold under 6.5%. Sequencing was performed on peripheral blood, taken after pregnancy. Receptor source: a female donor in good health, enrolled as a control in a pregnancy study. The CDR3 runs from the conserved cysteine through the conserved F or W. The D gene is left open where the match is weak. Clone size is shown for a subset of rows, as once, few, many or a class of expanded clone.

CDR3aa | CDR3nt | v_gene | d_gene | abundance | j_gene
CASSTWAGQGYYEQYF | TGTGCCAGCAGCACCTGGGCGGGACAGGGCTACTACGAGCAGTACTTC | TRBV5-6 | TRBD1 | NA | TRBJ2-7
CASSFGQGPFETQYF | TGCGCCAGCAGCTTTGGGCAGGGCCCCTTTGAGACCCAGTACTTC | TRBV5-1 | NA | NA | TRBJ2-5
CSVEDKGGDTQYF | TGCAGCGTTGAGGATAAAGGGGGAGATACGCAGTATTTT | TRBV29-1 | NA | NA | TRBJ2-3
CASALDTHTEAFF | TGTGCCAGCGCCCTCGACACCCACACTGAAGCTTTCTTT | TRBV25-1 | NA | NA | TRBJ1-1
CASSSEGADTQYF | TGCGCCAGCAGCTCGGAGGGGGCCGATACGCAGTATTTT | TRBV5-1 | NA | NA | TRBJ2-3
CASSLLKKETQYF | TGTGCCAGCAGCCTCCTAAAAAAGGAGACCCAGTACTTC | TRBV14 | NA | NA | TRBJ2-5
CSVHPAGTVYGYTF | TGCAGCGTTCATCCCGCGGGGACAGTCTATGGCTACACCTTC | TRBV29-1 | TRBD1 | NA | TRBJ1-2
CASSLEGGTDTQYF | TGCGCCAGCAGCTTGGAGGGGGGCACAGATACGCAGTATTTT | TRBV5-1 | NA | NA | TRBJ2-3
CASSLALTGETQYF | TGCGCCAGCAGCTTGGCCCTAACGGGGGAGACCCAGTACTTC | TRBV5-1 | NA | many | TRBJ2-5
CASSQVGRLADDEQFF | TGTGCCAGCAGCCAAGTGGGCCGACTAGCGGATGATGAGCAGTTCTTC | TRBV4-2 | TRBD2 | NA | TRBJ2-1
CASSDANGQYGYTF | TGTGCCAGCAGTGACGCGAACGGACAGTATGGCTACACCTTC | TRBV2 | NA | NA | TRBJ1-2
CASSLTGETEAFF | TGTGCCAGCAGTCTTACAGGGGAAACTGAAGCTTTCTTT | TRBV28 | TRBD1 | NA | TRBJ1-1
CASSLDTPGQGGQPQHF | TGTGCCAGCAGCTTAGATACCCCCGGGCAGGGCGGTCAGCCCCAGCATTTT | TRBV11-3 | NA | NA | TRBJ1-5
CASSLGLPNSYEQYF | TGTGCCAGCAGTTTGGGACTACCAAACTCCTACGAGCAGTACTTC | TRBV28 | TRBD2 | NA | TRBJ2-7
CASSLMGLSGNTIYF | TGCGCCAGCAGCTTGATGGGGCTCTCTGGAAACACCATATATTTT | TRBV5-1 | NA | NA | TRBJ1-3
CSGPTGSNYGYTF | TGCAGCGGACCGACAGGGTCTAACTATGGCTACACCTTC | TRBV29-1 | TRBD1 | NA | TRBJ1-2
CASSFDRAGSTDTQYF | TGTGCCAGCAGTTTCGACAGGGCTGGGAGCACAGATACGCAGTATTTT | TRBV2 | TRBD1 | NA | TRBJ2-3
CASLTSGIGSYNEQFF | TGTGCCAGCTTGACTAGCGGGATCGGGTCCTACAATGAGCAGTTCTTC | TRBV11-2 | TRBD2 | NA | TRBJ2-1
CASSAQVSGNTIYF | TGTGCCAGCAGCGCCCAGGTCTCTGGAAACACCATATATTTT | TRBV9 | NA | NA | TRBJ1-3
CSVALGGGQETQYF | TGCAGCGTCGCCCTAGGGGGGGGTCAAGAGACCCAGTACTTC | TRBV29-1 | NA | NA | TRBJ2-5
CASSPRTGGRTGELFF | TGTGCCAGCAGCCCCCGGACAGGGGGTCGAACCGGGGAGCTGTTTTTT | TRBV7-6 | TRBD1 | NA | TRBJ2-2
CASSLVTGPSSGANVLTF | TGCGCCAGCAGCTTGGTAACAGGGCCCTCCTCTGGGGCCAACGTCCTGACTTTC | TRBV5-1 | NA | NA | TRBJ2-6
CASSRFGRSSYNEQFF | TGTGCCAGTTCCCGATTTGGGAGGAGCTCCTACAATGAGCAGTTCTTC | TRBV19 | NA | NA | TRBJ2-1
CASAALSGGQETQYF | TGTGCCAGCGCTGCCCTTAGCGGGGGCCAAGAGACCCAGTACTTC | TRBV6-1 | TRBD2 | NA | TRBJ2-5
CASSYGWGTGTVEQYF | TGTGCCAGCAGTTACGGATGGGGGACAGGGACGGTCGAGCAGTACTTC | TRBV6-5 | TRBD1 | NA | TRBJ2-7
CASSSRDSYNEQFF | TGTGCCAGCAGCTCCCGGGACAGCTACAATGAGCAGTTCTTC | TRBV7-3 | TRBD1 | once | TRBJ2-1
CSARTGNEQYF | TGCAGTGCGCGGACAGGTAACGAGCAGTACTTC | TRBV20-1 | TRBD1 | NA | TRBJ2-7
CASGETRTEQFF | TGCGCCAGCGGAGAGACTAGAACTGAGCAGTTCTTC | TRBV10-2 | NA | NA | TRBJ2-1
CASSLFRGPYEQYF | TGTGCCAGCAGTTTGTTCAGAGGCCCCTACGAGCAGTACTTC | TRBV28 | NA | once | TRBJ2-7
CASSLGGQKEAFF | TGTGCCAGCAGCTTAGGAGGCCAGAAGGAAGCTTTCTTT | TRBV7-2 | NA | once | TRBJ1-1
CASSQDGLAGEKETQYF | TGTGCCAGCAGCCAAGATGGTCTAGCGGGAGAAAAAGAGACCCAGTACTTC | TRBV4-2 | TRBD2 | NA | TRBJ2-5
CASSVLPQGGNQPQHF | TGCGCCAGCAGCGTCCTCCCACAGGGGGGCAATCAGCCCCAGCATTTT | TRBV5-1 | TRBD1 | NA | TRBJ1-5
CAWSMGGANTGELFF | TGTGCCTGGAGTATGGGGGGGGCGAACACCGGGGAGCTGTTTTTT | TRBV30 | TRBD2 | NA | TRBJ2-2
CASSPAGGANTEAFF | TGTGCCAGCAGCCCTGCGGGGGGAGCGAACACTGAAGCTTTCTTT | TRBV25-1 | NA | NA | TRBJ1-1
CAWTGGDYGYTF | TGTGCCTGGACAGGGGGCGACTATGGCTACACCTTC | TRBV30 | TRBD1 | NA | TRBJ1-2
CASSLDSSGNTIYF | TGTGCCAGCTCCCTAGACAGCTCTGGAAACACCATATATTTT | TRBV18 | NA | NA | TRBJ1-3
CASSLGAGGRKETQYF | TGTGCCAGCAGCTTAGGGGCGGGGGGGCGGAAAGAGACCCAGTACTTC | TRBV7-2 | TRBD2 | NA | TRBJ2-5
CASSPGLRNTGELFF | TGTGCCAGCAGCCCCGGACTGAGGAACACCGGGGAGCTGTTTTTT | TRBV28 | NA | NA | TRBJ2-2
CASKPLQGSNEQYF | TGTGCCAGTAAGCCCTTACAGGGATCGAACGAGCAGTACTTC | TRBV19 | NA | NA | TRBJ2-7
CASSKGQRNQPQHF | TGTGCCAGCAGTAAGGGACAGCGCAATCAGCCCCAGCATTTT | TRBV2 | TRBD1 | NA | TRBJ1-5
CASSSGQGGGNEQFF | TGTGCCAGCAGTTCAGGACAGGGTGGTGGCAATGAGCAGTTCTTC | TRBV6-4 | TRBD1 | many | TRBJ2-1
CASSDRTGDRVAFF | TGTGCCAGCAGCGATCGGACAGGGGATCGTGTAGCTTTCTTT | TRBV2 | TRBD1 | NA | TRBJ1-1
CASSLIYGGNTGELFF | TGTGCCAGCAGCTTAATCTATGGGGGCAACACCGGGGAGCTGTTTTTT | TRBV11-1 | NA | NA | TRBJ2-2
CASSQLGQARNTEAFF | TGTGCCAGCAGCCAACTCGGACAGGCTCGGAACACTGAAGCTTTCTTT | TRBV4-2 | TRBD1 | NA | TRBJ1-1
CASSPLSGQTGSGTEAFF | TGTGCCAGCTCACCACTCTCGGGACAGACTGGTTCAGGGACTGAAGCTTTCTTT | TRBV18 | TRBD1 | NA | TRBJ1-1
CASSYRGQGAYTEAFF | TGTGCCAGCAGTTACCGCGGACAGGGCGCATACACTGAAGCTTTCTTT | TRBV6-5 | TRBD1 | NA | TRBJ1-1
CAWSEGALATNEKLFF | TGTGCCTGGAGCGAGGGGGCGCTTGCAACTAATGAAAAACTGTTTTTT | TRBV30 | TRBD1 | NA | TRBJ1-4
CASSLLGDTEAFF | TGTGCCAGCAGTTTATTAGGGGACACTGAAGCTTTCTTT | TRBV28 | NA | NA | TRBJ1-1
CASSIGTGAIYEQFF | TGTGCCAGTAGTATCGGGACAGGGGCAATCTATGAGCAGTTCTTC | TRBV19 | TRBD1 | NA | TRBJ2-1
CASSLTRGEQYF | TGTGCCAGTAGTTTGACTAGAGGTGAGCAGTACTTC | TRBV19 | NA | NA | TRBJ2-7
CASSSQGPTGYTF | TGTGCCAGCAGCTCCCAGGGTCCAACTGGCTACACCTTC | TRBV7-9 | NA | NA | TRBJ1-2
CSVGQLNTEAFF | TGCAGCGTGGGACAGCTGAACACTGAAGCTTTCTTT | TRBV29-1 | TRBD1 | NA | TRBJ1-1
CASSRGSSQWDTQYF | TGTGCCAGCAGCCGAGGGAGTTCGCAGTGGGATACGCAGTATTTT | TRBV7-9 | NA | NA | TRBJ2-3
CASGPLGGWMDEQFF | TGCGCCAGCGGCCCCCTCGGGGGGTGGATGGATGAGCAGTTCTTC | TRBV4-1 | TRBD2 | NA | TRBJ2-1
CASSDGRSPLHF | TGTGCCAGCAGTGACGGCCGTTCACCCCTCCACTTT | TRBV6-4 | NA | NA | TRBJ1-6